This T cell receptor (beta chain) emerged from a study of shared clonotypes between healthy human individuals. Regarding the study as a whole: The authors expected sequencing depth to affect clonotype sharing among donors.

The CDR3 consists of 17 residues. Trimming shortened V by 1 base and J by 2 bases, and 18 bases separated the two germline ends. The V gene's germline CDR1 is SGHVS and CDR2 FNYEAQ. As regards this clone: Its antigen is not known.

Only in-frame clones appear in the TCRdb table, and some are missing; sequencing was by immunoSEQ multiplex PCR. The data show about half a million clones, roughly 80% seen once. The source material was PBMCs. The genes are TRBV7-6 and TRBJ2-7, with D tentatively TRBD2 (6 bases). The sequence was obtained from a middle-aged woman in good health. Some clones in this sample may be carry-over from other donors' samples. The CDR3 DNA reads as TGTGCCAGCAGCTTAGTCCCAGGACTACTCGGGCCCTACGAGCAGTACTTC. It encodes CASSLVPGLLGPYEQYF. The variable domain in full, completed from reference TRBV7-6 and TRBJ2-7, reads GAGVSQSPRYKVTKRGQDVALRCDPISGHVSLYWYRQALGQGPEFLTYFNYEAQQDKSGLPNDRFSAERPEGSISTLTIQRTEQRDSAMYRCASSLVPGLLGPYEQYFGPGTRLTVT.